A selection of T cell receptor beta chains follows, all from one sample in a study of blood T cell repertoires in COVID-19. Profiling relied on immunoSEQ multiplex PCR, and the TCRdb table lists in-frame clones only, not all of them. The data show about 330,000 clones, approximately 86% seen once. The sequenced sample consisted of peripheral blood. These receptors all stem from a man aged 25 to 40 with COVID-19, enrolled during active disease. The CDR3 runs from the conserved cysteine through the conserved F or W. Fields, in order: V gene, J gene, D gene, clone size, CDR3 protein, CDR3 DNA. A D gene is named only where the DNA matches it firmly. Clone sizes are given selectively: once, few, many, or a class where the clone is expanded.

TRBV10-3	TRBJ2-2	TRBD1	-	CAAGQGAGELFF	TGTGCGGCGGGACAGGGGGCCGGGGAGCTGTTTTTT
TRBV5-4	TRBJ1-6	TRBD1	-	CASSLGTGTNSPLHF	TGTGCCAGCAGCCTAGGGACAGGGACCAATTCACCCCTCCACTTT
TRBV19	TRBJ2-1	-	-	CASSIDLAGPSHNEQFF	TGTGCCAGTAGTATAGATCTTGCGGGGCCTAGCCACAATGAGCAGTTCTTC
TRBV19	TRBJ1-1	TRBD1	-	CASSRQGGTEAFF	TGTGCCAGTAGTCGACAGGGAGGAACTGAAGCTTTCTTT
TRBV9	TRBJ1-2	-	-	CASSVGQVGYGYTF	TGTGCCAGCAGCGTAGGACAGGTCGGCTATGGCTACACCTTC
TRBV3-1/TRBV3-2	TRBJ2-5	-	once	CASSLDEVQETQYF	TGTGCCAGCAGCCTCGACGAGGTCCAAGAGACCCAGTACTTC
TRBV4-3	TRBJ2-7	-	-	CASSQDPQAGSEQYF	TGCGCCAGCAGCCAAGATCCACAGGCTGGCTCCGAGCAGTACTTC
TRBV19	TRBJ1-2	-	-	CASSIQGGGYTF	TGTGCCAGTAGTATTCAGGGCGGTGGCTACACCTTC
TRBV5-6	TRBJ2-7	TRBD1	-	CASSLAGTGPYEQYF	TGTGCCAGCAGCTTGGCTGGGACAGGACCCTACGAGCAGTACTTC
TRBV30	TRBJ1-1	TRBD1	-	CAWMTGQPYSVAEAFF	TGTGCCTGGATGACGGGACAGCCCTATTCAGTTGCTGAAGCTTTCTTT
TRBV7-8	TRBJ1-4	TRBD1	once	CASSFRPGQRVLDGEKLFF	TGTGCCAGCAGCTTCCGCCCGGGACAGAGAGTTTTGGACGGCGAAAAACTGTTTTTT
TRBV4-2	TRBJ1-1	-	-	CASSQVGLNTEAFF	TGTGCCAGCAGCCAAGTCGGACTTAACACTGAAGCTTTCTTT
TRBV2	TRBJ2-1	TRBD2	few	CASVFGTSGMNEQFF	TGTGCCAGCGTATTCGGGACTAGCGGGATGAATGAGCAGTTCTTC
TRBV29-1	TRBJ1-2	TRBD1	-	CSVEDWEGQGSLNYGYTF	TGCAGCGTTGAAGATTGGGAGGGACAGGGATCTTTAAACTATGGCTACACCTTC
TRBV2	TRBJ2-2	TRBD2	-	CASSPLAPNTGELFF	TGTGCCAGCAGTCCACTAGCGCCGAACACCGGGGAGCTGTTTTTT
TRBV5-8	TRBJ2-3	TRBD2	-	CASSLWGRADTQYF	TGTGCCAGCAGCTTGTGGGGGAGGGCAGATACGCAGTATTTT
TRBV19	TRBJ1-2	TRBD1	-	CASSPRTGSLPYGYTF	TGTGCCAGTAGTCCCCGGACAGGGAGCCTGCCCTATGGCTACACCTTC
TRBV5-1	TRBJ1-6	-	-	CASSLAGEGSYNSPLHF	TGCGCCAGCAGCTTGGCCGGGGAGGGCTCCTATAATTCACCCCTCCACTTT
TRBV14	TRBJ2-5	TRBD1	-	CASSQYRDRETQYF	TGTGCCAGCAGCCAATACCGGGACAGAGAGACCCAGTACTTC
TRBV20-1	TRBJ1-6	-	-	CSASLPGDSPLHF	TGCAGTGCTAGTCTCCCGGGGGATTCACCCCTCCACTTT
TRBV6-5	TRBJ2-7	TRBD1	once	CASRTGGLIYEQYF	TGTGCCAGCAGAACAGGGGGCTTAATCTACGAGCAGTACTTC
TRBV4-3	TRBJ1-3	-	many	CASSQVRVLSGNTIYF	TGCGCCAGCAGCCAAGTGAGGGTCCTCTCTGGAAACACCATATATTTT
TRBV7-3	TRBJ2-3	TRBD2	-	CASSLPGLAGTFTDTQYF	TGTGCCAGCAGCTTACCGGGACTAGCGGGAACCTTCACAGATACGCAGTATTTT
TRBV7-9	TRBJ2-5	-	-	CASSLVRASGETQYF	TGTGCCAGCAGCTTAGTACGCGCATCAGGGGAGACCCAGTACTTC
TRBV19	TRBJ1-1	-	-	CASSITGTRSTEAFF	TGTGCCAGTAGTATTACAGGGACGAGGAGCACTGAAGCTTTCTTT
TRBV28	TRBJ1-1	-	-	CASRPHKTVNTEAFF	TGTGCCAGCAGACCCCATAAGACAGTGAACACTGAAGCTTTCTTT
TRBV18	TRBJ2-1	TRBD1	-	CASSPYQQGLDEQFF	TGTGCCAGCTCACCGTACCAACAGGGGCTGGATGAGCAGTTCTTC
TRBV2	TRBJ2-5	-	once	CASSDRQGLVETQYF	TGTGCCAGCAGTGATAGGCAGGGACTGGTAGAGACCCAGTACTTC
TRBV11-1	TRBJ1-1	-	-	CASSLGLAGNTEAFF	TGTGCCAGCAGCTTAGGTCTGGCAGGGAACACTGAAGCTTTCTTT